This T cell receptor beta chain was identified in a study of T cells in Graves' hyperthyroidism and ophthalmopathy. Whole-study findings and limits: Ophthalmopathy, which appeared later, was predicted by the model a median 6.5 months before onset. Blood samples included most of the expanded thyroid clonotypes exceeding 0.001.

Diagnosis rested on symptoms, serum thyroxine and TRAb, thyroid ultrasound, and orbital computed tomography. Germline values: CDR1 GTSNPN, CDR2 SVGIG (reference sequence). Trimming removed 5 bases from V and 6 bases from J; junction bases left unmatched: 18. There are 16 residues in the CDR3. This clonotype was recorded many times. Its specificity is not known. RNA transcripts provided the source from which TCR beta CDR3 regions were amplified. A first-round RT-PCR of the TCR CDR3 used the HTBI primer set. TCRdb re-analysed the multiplex PCR reads in MiXCR, keeping a single row per CDR3 protein. The data contain roughly 530,000 distinct CDR3 sequences, 17% of them seen just once; the ten biggest clones take up approximately 15%.

Sequencing was done on a sample of blood. This receptor was taken from a woman aged 18-29 years with Graves' ophthalmopathy. This chain links TRBV30 with TRBJ1-2; 7 nucleotides align to TRBD1. CDR3 protein: CAWDHIARTGGDGYTF. Written as DNA, the CDR3 is TGTGCCTGGGACCACATAGCCCGGACAGGTGGAGATGGCTACACCTTC.